The clone carrying this T cell receptor (beta chain) was observed a handful of times. Trimming took 2 bases from V and 2 from J, leaving 13 bases between them. Looked up from germline, CDR1 is MGHDK and CDR2 is SYGVNS. The CDR3 has 15 amino acids. The entry originates in a study of CDR3 diversity in severe acne. MiXCR, applied by TCRdb to the PCR reads, yields one record per CDR3 protein. This sample has fewer than 100,000 distinct CDR3 sequences, with 45% to 60% found just once. The chain is built from TRBV25-1 and TRBJ2-7, with D possibly being TRBD2 (6 bases). The sequencing input was blood. The clonotype was recovered from a male donor in good health, without acne. The CDR3 protein is CASSELSGGTYEQYF. The CDR3 DNA reads as TGTGCCAGCAGTGAACTATCTGGCGGGACCTACGAGCAGTACTTC.